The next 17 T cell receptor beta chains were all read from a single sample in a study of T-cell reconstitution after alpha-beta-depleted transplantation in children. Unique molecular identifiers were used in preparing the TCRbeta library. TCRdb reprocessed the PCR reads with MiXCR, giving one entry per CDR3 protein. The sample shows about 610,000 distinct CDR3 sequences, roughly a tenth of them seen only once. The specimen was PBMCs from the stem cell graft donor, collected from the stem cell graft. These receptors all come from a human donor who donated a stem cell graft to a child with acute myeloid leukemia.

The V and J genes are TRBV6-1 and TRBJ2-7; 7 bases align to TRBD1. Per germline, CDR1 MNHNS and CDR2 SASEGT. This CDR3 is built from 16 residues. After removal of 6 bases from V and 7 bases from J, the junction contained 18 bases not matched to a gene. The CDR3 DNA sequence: TGTGCCAGCAGAACCTCCTCCGGGACAGCAAAACGGGAGCAGTACTTC. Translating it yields CASRTSSGTAKREQYF.

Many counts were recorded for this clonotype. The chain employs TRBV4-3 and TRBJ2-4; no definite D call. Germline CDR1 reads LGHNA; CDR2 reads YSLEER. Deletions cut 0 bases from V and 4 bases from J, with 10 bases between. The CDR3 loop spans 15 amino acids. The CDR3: CASSQDYAIKNIQYF. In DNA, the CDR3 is TGCGCCAGCAGCCAAGACTACGCTATAAAAAACATTCAGTACTTC.

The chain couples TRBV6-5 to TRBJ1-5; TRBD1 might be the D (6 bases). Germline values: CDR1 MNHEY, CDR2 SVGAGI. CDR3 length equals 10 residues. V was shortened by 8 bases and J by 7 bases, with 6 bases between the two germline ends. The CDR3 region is CASGGQPQHF. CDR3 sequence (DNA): TGTGCCAGCGGGGGCCAGCCCCAGCATTTT.

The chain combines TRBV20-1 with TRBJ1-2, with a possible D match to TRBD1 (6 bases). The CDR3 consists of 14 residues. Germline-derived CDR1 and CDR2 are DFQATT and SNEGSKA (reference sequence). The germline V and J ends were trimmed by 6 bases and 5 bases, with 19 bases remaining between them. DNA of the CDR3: TGCAGTGCGACACATTCCGGGACAAATTATGGCTACACCTTC. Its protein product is CSATHSGTNYGYTF.

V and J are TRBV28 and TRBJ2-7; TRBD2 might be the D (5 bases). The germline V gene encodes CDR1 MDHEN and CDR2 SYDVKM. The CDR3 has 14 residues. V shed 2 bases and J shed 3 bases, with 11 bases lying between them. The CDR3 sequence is CASSLRAADYEQYF. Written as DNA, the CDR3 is TGTGCCAGCAGTTTACGAGCGGCTGACTACGAGCAGTACTTC.

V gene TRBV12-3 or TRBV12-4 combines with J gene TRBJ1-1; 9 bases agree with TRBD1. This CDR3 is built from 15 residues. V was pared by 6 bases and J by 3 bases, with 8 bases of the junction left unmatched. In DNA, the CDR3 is TGTGCCAGCAGCCCGCACCGACAGGGGGACACTGAAGCTTTCTTT. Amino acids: CASSPHRQGDTEAFF.

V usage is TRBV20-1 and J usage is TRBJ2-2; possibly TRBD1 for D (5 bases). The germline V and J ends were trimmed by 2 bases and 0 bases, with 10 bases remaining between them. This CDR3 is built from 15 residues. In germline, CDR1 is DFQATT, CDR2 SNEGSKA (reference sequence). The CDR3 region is CSARSTVSNTGELFF. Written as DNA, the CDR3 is TGCAGTGCTAGATCGACAGTTTCGAACACCGGGGAGCTGTTTTTT.

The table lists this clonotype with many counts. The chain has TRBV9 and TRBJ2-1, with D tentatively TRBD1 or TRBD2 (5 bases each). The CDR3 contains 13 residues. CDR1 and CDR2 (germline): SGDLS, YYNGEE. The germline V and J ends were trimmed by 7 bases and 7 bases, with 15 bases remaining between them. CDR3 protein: CASGVGVWNEQFF. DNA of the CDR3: TGTGCCAGCGGTGTGGGGGTTTGGAATGAGCAGTTCTTC. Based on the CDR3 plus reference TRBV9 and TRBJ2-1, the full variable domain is DSGVTQTPKHLITATGQRVTLRCSPRSGDLSVYWYQQSLDQGLQFLIQYYNGEERAKGNILERFSAQQFPDLHSELNLSSLELGDSALYFCASGVGVWNEQFFGPGTRLTVL.

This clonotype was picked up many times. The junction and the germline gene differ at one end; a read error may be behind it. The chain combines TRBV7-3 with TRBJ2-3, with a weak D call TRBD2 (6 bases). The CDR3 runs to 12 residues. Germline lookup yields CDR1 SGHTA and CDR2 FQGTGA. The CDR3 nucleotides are TGTGCCAGCAGCTCGGGACTTACCGCGTTAAGTTTT. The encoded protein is CASSSGLTALSF.

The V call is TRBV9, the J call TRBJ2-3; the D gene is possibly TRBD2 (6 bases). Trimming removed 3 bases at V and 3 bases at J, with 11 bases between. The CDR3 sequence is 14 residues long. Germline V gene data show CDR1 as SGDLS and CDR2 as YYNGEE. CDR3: CASSAASDTDTQYF. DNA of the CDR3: TGTGCCAGCAGCGCGGCTAGCGATACAGATACGCAGTATTTT. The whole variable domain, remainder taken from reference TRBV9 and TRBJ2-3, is DSGVTQTPKHLITATGQRVTLRCSPRSGDLSVYWYQQSLDQGLQFLIQYYNGEERAKGNILERFSAQQFPDLHSELNLSSLELGDSALYFCASSAASDTDTQYFGPGTRLTVL.

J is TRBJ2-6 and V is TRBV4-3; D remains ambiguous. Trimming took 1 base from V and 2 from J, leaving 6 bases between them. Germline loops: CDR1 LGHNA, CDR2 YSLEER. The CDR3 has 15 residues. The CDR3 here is CASSQATTGANVLTF. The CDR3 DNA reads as TGCGCCAGCAGCCAAGCGACAACTGGGGCCAACGTCCTGACTTTC.

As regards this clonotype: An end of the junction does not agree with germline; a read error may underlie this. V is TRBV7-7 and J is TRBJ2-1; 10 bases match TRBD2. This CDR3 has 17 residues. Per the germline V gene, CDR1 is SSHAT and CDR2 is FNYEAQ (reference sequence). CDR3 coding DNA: TGTGCTAGCAGCCAGGGACTAGCGTCAGTGGGTTACAATGAGCAGTTCTTC. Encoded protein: CASSQGLASVGYNEQFF.

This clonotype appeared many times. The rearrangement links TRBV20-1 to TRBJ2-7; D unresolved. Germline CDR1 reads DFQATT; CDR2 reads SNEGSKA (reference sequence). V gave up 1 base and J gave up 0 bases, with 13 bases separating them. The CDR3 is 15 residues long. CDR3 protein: CSARGSLRSSYEQYF. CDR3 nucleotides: TGCAGTGCTAGAGGGTCTTTGCGGAGCTCCTACGAGCAGTACTTC.

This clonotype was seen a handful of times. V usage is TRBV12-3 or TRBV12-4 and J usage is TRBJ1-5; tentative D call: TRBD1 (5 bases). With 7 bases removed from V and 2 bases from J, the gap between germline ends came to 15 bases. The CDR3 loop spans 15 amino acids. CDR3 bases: TGTGCCAGCACCCTGAGCGGGGGTGGCAATCAGCCCCAGCATTTT. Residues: CASTLSGGGNQPQHF.

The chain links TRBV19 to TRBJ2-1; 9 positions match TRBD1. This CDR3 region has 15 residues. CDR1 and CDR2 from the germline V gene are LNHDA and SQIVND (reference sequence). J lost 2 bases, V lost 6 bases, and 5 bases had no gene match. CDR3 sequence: CASRPGQGTYNEQFF. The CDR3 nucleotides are TGTGCCAGTAGACCGGGACAGGGTACCTACAATGAGCAGTTCTTC.

The CDR3 sequence is CSARDSGVLNEKLFF. DNA for the CDR3: TGCAGTGCTAGAGATTCCGGCGTACTGAATGAAAAACTGTTTTTT. V usage is TRBV20-1 and J usage is TRBJ1-4; D remains ambiguous. The germline gives CDR1 DFQATT, CDR2 SNEGSKA (reference sequence). The CDR3 covers 15 residues. V shed 0 bases and J shed 5 bases, with 13 bases lying between them.

Written as DNA, the CDR3 is TGTGCCAGCCTCGGGACTAGCGTCTCCTACAATGAGCAGTTCTTC. It yields the protein CASLGTSVSYNEQFF. V usage is TRBV12-3 or TRBV12-4 and J usage is TRBJ2-1; 10 bases are a match to TRBD2. The junction had 4 bases not matched to a gene; V was cut back by 8 bases and J by 0 bases. The CDR3 has 15 residues.